These T cell receptor beta chains were read from a single sample in a study of T cell repertoires in cytomegalovirus infection. TCRdb re-called the reads with MiXCR, one entry per CDR3 protein. The sample shows hundreds of thousands of distinct CDR3 sequences, 30% to 35% of them seen only once. These receptors are not linked to any known antigen. The sequences come from cultured CD8+ T cells from PBMCs, collected from culture after CMV antigen stimulation. These receptors came from a human donor in good health (CMV status not recorded). Some clones in this sample may be carry-over from other donors' samples. The CDR3 runs from the conserved cysteine through the conserved F or W. A D gene is named only where the DNA matches it firmly. The size of a clone is reported for some rows only, either as once, few or many, or as a class for expanded clones.

size,V,D,J,CDR3,DNA
few,TRBV7-6,.,TRBJ2-2,CASSSPPGGSNTGELFF,TGTGCCAGCAGCTCCCCCCCAGGAGGCTCGAACACCGGGGAGCTGTTTTTT
many,TRBV7-8,.,TRBJ2-1,CASSLAPRGEQFF,TGTGCCAGCAGCTTAGCTCCCAGGGGTGAGCAGTTCTTC
.,TRBV13,.,TRBJ1-4,CASSLGRRNNEKLFF,TGTGCCAGCAGCTTAGGCCGTAGGAACAATGAAAAACTGTTTTTT
few,TRBV6-9,.,TRBJ1-1,CASSYTSQQEVVAFF,TGTGCCAGCAGTTATACATCACAACAGGAGGTGGTTGCTTTCTTT
.,TRBV29-1,.,TRBJ2-2,CSVVVNTGELFF,TGCAGCGTTGTGGTAAACACCGGGGAGCTGTTTTTT
once,TRBV7-4,.,TRBJ2-5,CASSLEGHGETQYF,TGTGCCAGCAGTTTAGAGGGACATGGGGAGACCCAGTACTTC
few,TRBV2,TRBD2,TRBJ2-5,CASSSPGLAEKETQYF,TGTGCCAGCAGTAGTCCGGGACTAGCGGAAAAAGAGACCCAGTACTTC
few,TRBV7-2,.,TRBJ2-5,CASSSRGGDSRRAQYF,TGTGCCAGCAGCTCTAGGGGGGGGGACAGCCGAAGGGCCCAGTACTTC
.,TRBV6-6,.,TRBJ1-2,CASSVKIRDSIYGYTF,TGTGCCAGCAGCGTCAAAATCCGAGACAGCATCTATGGCTACACCTTC
.,TRBV7-4,.,TRBJ1-5,CVSGRESNQPQHF,TGTGTCAGCGGCAGGGAAAGCAATCAGCCCCAGCATTTT
.,TRBV6-6,.,TRBJ2-3,CASSPRGGDTQYF,TGTGCCAGCAGCCCTCGGGGTGGAGATACGCAGTATTTT
.,TRBV19,.,TRBJ1-4,CASSTPDHGEKLFF,TGTGCCAGTAGTACCCCAGACCATGGGGAAAAACTGTTTTTT
few,TRBV7-6,.,TRBJ2-2,CASRPQGGLGLFF,TGTGCCAGCAGGCCCCAGGGGGGTCTGGGCCTGTTTTTT
many,TRBV7-8,.,TRBJ1-2,CASKPPAGANYGYTF,TGTGCCAGCAAACCTCCGGCAGGAGCTAACTATGGCTACACCTTC
.,TRBV20-1,.,TRBJ2-7,CSARALGVYEQYF,TGCAGTGCTAGAGCCCTTGGAGTCTACGAGCAGTACTTC
.,TRBV14,.,TRBJ1-1,CASSQVQGRMNTEAFF,TGTGCCAGCAGCCAAGTCCAGGGACGAATGAACACTGAAGCTTTCTTT
.,TRBV28,.,TRBJ1-2,CASRYPGTSNYGYTF,TGTGCCAGCAGATACCCCGGGACATCTAACTATGGCTACACCTTC
few,TRBV6-5,.,TRBJ2-2,CASSYVPGELFF,TGTGCCAGCAGTTACGTACCCGGGGAGCTGTTTTTT
.,TRBV11-2,.,TRBJ2-5,CASSPQPGRQETQYF,TGTGCCAGCAGCCCACAACCTGGACGACAAGAGACCCAGTACTTC
.,TRBV9,.,TRBJ1-5,CASSVAGDNQPQHF,TGTGCCAGCAGCGTAGCAGGGGACAATCAGCCCCAGCATTTT
.,TRBV28,.,TRBJ2-1,CASSFGGWGVNEQFF,TGTGCCAGCAGTTTTGGGGGTTGGGGGGTCAATGAGCAGTTCTTC
.,TRBV25-1,TRBD1,TRBJ2-1,CASSVTGTGYNHEQFF,TGTGCCAGCAGTGTAACCGGGACAGGGTATAACCATGAGCAGTTCTTC
.,TRBV7-2,.,TRBJ1-2,CASSAGLDYGYTF,TGTGCCAGCAGTGCAGGACTTGACTATGGCTACACCTTC
few,TRBV20-1,.,TRBJ1-1,CSASEHTTRDTEAFF,TGCAGTGCTTCGGAGCATACTACGCGAGACACTGAAGCTTTCTTT
.,TRBV7-9,.,TRBJ1-5,CASSPPGWSNQPQHF,TGTGCCAGCAGCCCCCCCGGCTGGAGCAATCAGCCCCAGCATTTT
.,TRBV28,.,TRBJ1-2,CASSPAVWGYGYTF,TGTGCCAGCAGTCCAGCAGTGTGGGGATATGGCTACACCTTC
many,TRBV7-2,.,TRBJ1-3,CASSFTGLTGNTIYF,TGTGCCAGCAGCTTCACAGGGCTCACTGGAAACACCATATATTTT
many,TRBV29-1,.,TRBJ1-2,CSIQTRNYGYTF,TGCAGCATCCAGACACGTAACTATGGCTACACCTTC
many,TRBV7-2,.,TRBJ2-3,CASSYGRADTQYF,TGTGCCAGCAGCTACGGAAGGGCAGATACGCAGTATTTT
.,TRBV27,TRBD1,TRBJ1-5,CASSLSGGHQPQHF,TGTGCCAGCAGTTTATCAGGGGGCCATCAGCCCCAGCATTTT
few,TRBV2,.,TRBJ1-2,CASSEEGGSGYGYTF,TGTGCCAGCAGTGAAGAGGGGGGCTCGGGCTATGGCTACACCTTC